Listed below are T cell receptor beta chains from one sample, sequenced in a study of blood T cells in healthy people across ages. In TCRdb, the 5' RACE reads were re-called with MiXCR into one record per CDR3 protein. The sample carries roughly 1,700,000 distinct CDR3 sequences, 25% to 30% recorded once. Material: blood. These receptors originate from a woman aged 25 to 45 in good health. Both conserved end residues are part of each CDR3. The D gene is left open where the match is weak. Expanded clones get a size class; other rows say once, few or many, or leave the size out.

TRBV7-9	-	TRBJ2-7	TRBD1	CASSLGVGQGAYEQYF	TGTGCCAGCAGCTTAGGCGTGGGACAGGGGGCCTACGAGCAGTACTTC
TRBV20-1	-	TRBJ1-2	TRBD1	CSASKTKTGGHGYTF	TGCAGTGCTAGCAAAACTAAAACAGGGGGCCATGGCTACACCTTC
TRBV7-2	-	TRBJ2-1	-	CASSTERGRGNEQFF	TGTGCCAGCAGCACAGAGAGGGGACGGGGCAATGAGCAGTTCTTC
TRBV12-3/TRBV12-4	many	TRBJ2-5	TRBD2	CASERSGAAETQYF	TGTGCCAGCGAGAGAAGCGGGGCGGCGGAGACCCAGTACTTC
TRBV5-1	few	TRBJ2-2	TRBD2	CASSYPGLALGTGELFF	TGCGCCAGCAGCTATCCGGGACTAGCGCTGGGAACCGGGGAGCTGTTTTTT
TRBV5-5	-	TRBJ2-3	-	CASSRGFQHTDTQYF	TGTGCCTCCAGCCGGGGTTTTCAACACACAGATACGCAGTATTTT
TRBV7-9	few	TRBJ1-2	-	CASSPEGALRGYTF	TGTGCCAGCAGCCCGGAAGGGGCCCTGCGAGGCTACACCTTC
TRBV2	few	TRBJ1-4	TRBD1	CASRTQGISEKLFF	TGTGCCAGCAGGACACAGGGGATATCTGAAAAACTGTTTTTT
TRBV5-1	-	TRBJ1-1	-	CASSLAGSGNTEAFF	TGCGCCAGCAGCTTGGCAGGGTCAGGGAACACTGAAGCTTTCTTT
TRBV27	-	TRBJ1-2	-	CASSPNIANYGYTF	TGTGCCAGCAGTCCTAACATAGCTAACTATGGCTACACCTTC
TRBV7-2	-	TRBJ1-5	-	CASSRDGLSNQPQHF	TGTGCCAGCAGTCGGGACGGCCTTAGCAATCAGCCCCAGCATTTT
TRBV6-5	few	TRBJ2-7	-	CASSTGTVRYYEQYF	TGTGCCAGCAGCACCGGGACTGTTCGGTACTACGAGCAGTACTTC
TRBV24-1	-	TRBJ2-5	-	CATSEPSRVGTQYF	TGTGCCACCAGTGAACCGTCCAGGGTAGGGACCCAGTACTTC
TRBV25-1	-	TRBJ2-7	-	CASRGKETNEQYF	TGTGCCAGCAGGGGGAAGGAAACAAACGAGCAGTACTTC
TRBV6-6	-	TRBJ2-5	TRBD1	CASSPHGTGRETQYF	TGTGCCAGCAGTCCTCACGGGACAGGTCGGGAGACCCAGTACTTC
TRBV30	-	TRBJ1-5	-	CVWSLGTKHQPQHF	TGTGTCTGGAGTCTGGGAACTAAGCATCAGCCCCAGCATTTT
TRBV28	-	TRBJ2-1	-	CASGSATNEQFF	TGTGCCAGTGGGTCGGCAACCAATGAGCAGTTCTTC
TRBV20-1	-	TRBJ2-7	TRBD2	CSAPPGAGGIEQYF	TGCAGTGCTCCGCCGGGGGCGGGAGGTATCGAGCAGTACTTC